These 12 T cell receptor beta chains were sequenced from one sample in a study of T cells in pancreatic ductal adenocarcinoma. Assay: immunoSEQ multiplex PCR; the TCRdb copy retains only in-frame clones and omits some. This table has over 8,500 clones, 67% appearing once. No neoadjuvant therapy was given to the selected pancreatic ductal adenocarcinoma patients before their surgery. Sequencing was done on a sample of pancreatic tumor tissue. These receptors were obtained from a human donor with pancreatic ductal adenocarcinoma.

There are a few counts of this clone. The chain is built from TRBV7-8 and TRBJ2-3, with D tentatively TRBD2 (5 bases). The CDR3 length is 13 residues. CDR1 SGHVS and CDR2 FQNEAQ come from the germline V gene. V shed 0 bases and J shed 9 bases, with 10 bases lying between them. CDR3 nucleotide sequence: TGTGCCAGCAGCTTAGCGGACTCAGGCACGCAGTATTTT. Translation: CASSLADSGTQYF.

This clone was detected once. The rearrangement uses TRBV25-1 and TRBJ2-1; tentatively, D is TRBD2 (6 bases). The CDR3 spans 13 residues. Per the germline V gene, CDR1 is MGHDK and CDR2 is SYGVNS. V dropped 7 bases and J dropped 8 bases, with 15 bases sitting between them. The DNA for the CDR3 is TGTGCCAGCATGAACCTTTGGGGGGATGAGCAGTTCTTC. This codes for CASMNLWGDEQFF.

The CDR3 DNA is TGTGCCAGCAGTTTAGCCCCCCAGGGGCCGAACACTGAAGCTTTCTTT. It codes for CASSLAPQGPNTEAFF. This chain connects TRBV28 to TRBJ1-1; perhaps TRBD1 as D (6 bases). Germline V gives CDR1 MDHEN, CDR2 SYDVKM. V lost 2 bases and J 1 base, leaving 14 bases between the germline ends. The length of the CDR3 is 16 residues.

This chain joins TRBV7-2 and TRBJ2-7; either TRBD1 or TRBD2 may fit D (6 bases each). CDR3 length: 15 residues. V was shortened by 1 base and J by 11 bases, with 21 bases between the two germline ends. Germline V gene data show CDR1 as SGHTA and CDR2 as FQGNSA. The CDR3 loop is CASSLEASRGGREYF. The CDR3 DNA is TGTGCCAGCAGCTTAGAGGCTAGCAGGGGAGGTCGAGAGTACTTC.

The chain employs TRBV27 and TRBJ2-7; D may be TRBD1 (6 bases). The CDR3 extends over 14 amino acids. Trimming pared 11 bases from V and 0 bases from J, leaving 17 bases between. CDR1 MNHEY and CDR2 SMNVEV come from the germline V gene (reference sequence). The chain's CDR3 is CAAGVQPNSYEQYF. The CDR3 DNA sequence: TGTGCCGCAGGGGTACAGCCGAACTCCTACGAGCAGTACTTC.

This clone was detected a few times. The rearrangement joins TRBV5-5 to TRBJ2-4, with D perhaps TRBD1 or TRBD2 (5 bases each). Trimming stripped 2 bases from V and 8 bases from J, with 8 bases between. Looked up from germline, CDR1 is SGHKS and CDR2 is YYEKEE (reference sequence). This CDR3 has 12 amino acids. The CDR3 sequence: CASSFEGHIQYF. For the CDR3, the DNA is TGTGCCAGCAGCTTTGAGGGGCACATTCAGTACTTC.

The chain employs TRBV13 and TRBJ2-7, with 11 bases identical to TRBD2. After removal of 4 bases from V and 5 bases from J, the junction contained 7 bases not matched to a gene. The CDR3 covers 15 residues. Germline V gives CDR1 PRHDT, CDR2 FYEKMQ (reference sequence). CDR3 sequence reads: CASSSLAGGVDEQYF. Written as DNA, the CDR3 is TGTGCCAGCAGCTCCCTAGCGGGGGGCGTTGACGAGCAGTACTTC.

The chain uses TRBV7-3 and TRBJ2-5; 9 bases align to TRBD1. J gave up 1 base and V 5 bases, and 5 bases lay outside the gene matches. This CDR3 comprises 15 residues. Germline CDR1 SGHTA, CDR2 FQGTGA. CDR3 DNA: TGTGCCAGCAGCGGGGGACAGGGACTCCAAGAGACCCAGTACTTC. Translation gives CASSGGQGLQETQYF. Combining the CDR3 with reference TRBV7-3 and TRBJ2-5 gives the whole variable domain GAGVSQTPSNKVTEKGKYVELRCDPISGHTALYWYRQSLGQGPEFLIYFQGTGAADDSGLPNDRFFAVRPEGSVSTLKIQRTERGDSAVYLCASSGGQGLQETQYFGPGTRLLVL.

By share, this clone counts as medium-sized. CDR3 coding DNA: TGTGCCAGTAGTTCCTCTGGGGCCAACGTCCTGACTTTC. Encoded protein: CASSSSGANVLTF. The rearrangement joins TRBV19 to TRBJ2-6; D gene ambiguous. The CDR3 spans 13 residues. Between the trimmed V and J ends, which lost 5 bases and 0 bases, there was a span of 2 bases. Germline assignment: CDR1 LNHDA and CDR2 SQIVND (reference sequence).

The chain recombines TRBV7-9 with TRBJ1-5, with D unresolved. CDR1 is SEHNR and CDR2 is FQNEAQ in the germline V gene (reference sequence). Trimming removed 5 bases from V and 1 base from J, with 6 bases in between. The CDR3 is made up of 13 amino acids. The DNA of the CDR3 is TGTGCCAGCAGCCTTGAGAGCAATCAGCCCCAGCATTTT. This codes for CASSLESNQPQHF.

V gene TRBV7-9 combines with J gene TRBJ1-6; maybe TRBD1 (5 bases). V was pared by 4 bases and J by 7 bases, with 8 bases between. Germline-derived CDR1 and CDR2 are SEHNR and FQNEAQ (reference sequence). CDR3 length: 13 amino acids. The CDR3 DNA sequence: TGTGCCAGCAGCTCCAGGGTAAATTCACCCCTCCACTTT. Translating gives CASSSRVNSPLHF.

This chain links TRBV7-8 with TRBJ2-7, with D tentatively TRBD1 (5 bases). CDR3 size: 14 residues. In germline, CDR1 is SGHVS, CDR2 FQNEAQ. Trimming removed 1 base from V and 3 bases from J, with 10 bases in between. The CDR3: CASSLVVGLYEQYF. The CDR3 region has the DNA TGTGCCAGCAGCTTAGTGGTGGGGCTCTACGAGCAGTACTTC.